The 22 T cell receptor beta chains below were found in one sample sequenced in a study of blood T cell repertoires in COVID-19. Clones were sequenced by immunoSEQ multiplex PCR, and TCRdb holds only the in-frame ones, with some missing. This table has under 300,000 clones, 86% appearing once. Sequenced sample: peripheral blood. The source of these receptors is a man between 60 and 70 years old with acute or convalescent COVID-19.

This sequence joins TRBV6-4 and TRBJ2-3, with D perhaps TRBD2 (6 bases). This CDR3 has 13 amino acids. CDR1 and CDR2 from the germline V gene are MRHNA and SNTAGT. The V end was cut by 2 bases, the J end by 8 bases, with 11 bases between. CDR3: CASSDINGGTQYF. Here the CDR3 DNA reads TGTGCCAGCAGTGACATCAACGGGGGTACGCAGTATTTT.

Here the CDR3 reads CSVEEELFPRGEQFF. CDR3 sequence (DNA): TGCAGCGTTGAAGAAGAATTATTTCCCAGGGGAGAGCAGTTCTTC. The chain recombines TRBV29-1 with TRBJ2-1; D may be TRBD1 (6 bases). The length of the CDR3 is 15 residues. Trimming took 0 bases from V and 10 from J, leaving 19 bases between them. Germline CDR1 is SQVTM and CDR2 is ANQGSEA.

The chain carries TRBV11-3 and TRBJ2-7; D remains ambiguous. The germline V gene encodes CDR1 SGHNT and CDR2 YENEEA. The CDR3 totals 14 residues. V was cut by 2 bases and J by 1 base, with 9 bases left in between. The CDR3 region has the DNA TGTGCCAGCAGCTTAACAGCAGGTTCCTACGAGCAGTACTTC. This codes for CASSLTAGSYEQYF.

This chain joins TRBV4-1 and TRBJ1-2, with a tentative D call TRBD1 (6 bases). V was pared by 0 bases and J by 6 bases, with 23 bases between. The CDR3 is made up of 18 amino acids. CDR1 and CDR2 (germline): MGHRA, YSYEKL. Written as DNA, the CDR3 is TGCGCCAGCAGCCAAGAAGAGGACAGCCACCTGGTCGCGAATGGCTACACCTTC. This translates into CASSQEEDSHLVANGYTF.

V is TRBV7-3 and J is TRBJ2-5; 9 nucleotides align to TRBD1. V was pared by 2 bases and J by 2 bases, with 3 bases of the junction left unmatched. There are 15 residues in the CDR3. Germline assignment: CDR1 SGHTA and CDR2 FQGTGA. In DNA, the CDR3 is TGTGCCAGCAGCTTAGGGACAGGGTATCAAGAGACCCAGTACTTC. Translation gives CASSLGTGYQETQYF.

The chain recombines TRBV28 with TRBJ2-5; D unclear. Germline assignment: CDR1 MDHEN and CDR2 SYDVKM. This CDR3 is 14 amino acids long. Trimming pared 6 bases from V and 2 bases from J, leaving 13 bases between. For the CDR3, the DNA is TGTGCCAGCAGCTCCTGGGCACGGCAAGAGACCCAGTACTTC. Translating it yields CASSSWARQETQYF.

The gene calls are TRBV29-1 and TRBJ2-5; 8 bases map to TRBD2. This CDR3 is 15 amino acids long. Germline V gives CDR1 SQVTM, CDR2 ANQGSEA. The V gene end was trimmed by 0 bases and the J gene end by 4 bases; junction bases not matched to a gene: 7. Written as DNA, the CDR3 is TGCAGCGTTGAAGATCGGGAGGGGGGGAGAGAGACCCAGTACTTC. It codes for CSVEDREGGRETQYF. The whole variable domain, filled in from reference TRBV29-1 and TRBJ2-5, reads SAVISQKPSRDICQRGTSLTIQCQVDSQVTMMFWYRQQPGQSLTLIATANQGSEATYESGFVIDKFPISRPNLTFSTLTVSNMSPEDSSIYLCSVEDREGGRETQYFGPGTRLLVL.

Remarks on this clone: This sample includes further DNA sequences coding for the same CDR3. This chain uses TRBV4-3 with TRBJ1-5, with D perhaps TRBD1 (5 bases). V was pared by 0 bases and J by 2 bases, with 5 bases between. The V gene's germline CDR1 is LGHNA and CDR2 YSLEER. CDR3 length: 14 amino acids. The CDR3 region is CASSQDRGNQPQHF. The CDR3 DNA reads as TGCGCCAGCAGCCAAGACAGGGGCAATCAGCCCCAGCATTTT.

The chain couples TRBV27 to TRBJ1-4; tentatively, D is TRBD1 (5 bases). Per germline, CDR1 MNHEY and CDR2 SMNVEV (reference sequence). Trimming took off 5 bases at V and 6 bases at J, with 13 bases between the two ends. This CDR3 is built from 14 residues. DNA for the CDR3: TGTGCCAGCAGTCAAAGGGGTGGTGATGAAAAACTGTTTTTT. Translated, it gives CASSQRGGDEKLFF.

V is TRBV28 and J is TRBJ1-2; D may be TRBD1 (6 bases). Germline V gene sequence: CDR1 MDHEN, CDR2 SYDVKM. The germline V and J ends were trimmed by 6 bases and 1 base, with 15 bases remaining between them. The CDR3 loop spans 15 amino acids. The CDR3 is CASRRYRAGNYGYTF. CDR3 DNA: TGTGCCAGCAGACGGTACAGGGCGGGTAACTATGGCTACACCTTC.

The rearrangement joins TRBV5-6 to TRBJ2-4; TRBD1 aligns across 8 bases. CDR3 length equals 15 residues. V shed 5 bases, J shed 6 bases, and the junction held 10 bases outside the gene matches. Germline V gives CDR1 SGHDT, CDR2 YYEEEE. CDR3 sequence reads: CASSFTGGLGNIQYF. The CDR3, as DNA: TGTGCCAGCAGTTTTACAGGGGGATTAGGAAACATTCAGTACTTC.

This clone was found many times. The rearrangement links TRBV11-2 to TRBJ2-3; 7 positions agree with TRBD1. This CDR3 has 15 amino acids. With V trimmed by 5 bases and J by 0 bases, 5 bases remained unmatched. The germline V gene encodes CDR1 SGHAT and CDR2 FQNNGV. The CDR3 coding sequence is TGTGCCAGCAGCCGAACAGGGGTCAGCACAGATACGCAGTATTTT. Amino acids: CASSRTGVSTDTQYF.

This chain joins TRBV6-5 and TRBJ1-1, with D maybe TRBD1 (5 bases). The CDR3 runs to 15 residues. V was clipped by 4 bases and J by 4 bases, with 16 bases between them. Germline V gene lookup returns CDR1 MNHEY and CDR2 SVGAGI. The CDR3: CASSLLGQGFTEAFF. CDR3 coding DNA: TGTGCCAGCAGTTTATTGGGGCAGGGTTTCACTGAAGCTTTCTTT.

The chain couples TRBV5-4 to TRBJ2-7, with 8 nucleotides matching TRBD2. CDR3 length: 15 amino acids. The V gene end was trimmed by 6 bases and the J gene end by 0 bases; junction bases not matched to a gene: 8. Looked up from germline, CDR1 is SGHNT and CDR2 is YYREEE (reference sequence). As DNA, the CDR3 is TGTGCCAGCACCCCGGGAGGGGGGAGCTCCTACGAGCAGTACTTC. Translating it yields CASTPGGGSSYEQYF.

The chain has TRBV7-2 and TRBJ2-5; 10 bases are a match to TRBD1. Trimming took 0 bases from V and 4 from J; bases not matched to a gene: 5. There are 16 residues in the CDR3. Germline CDR1 and CDR2: SGHTA and FQGNSA. The DNA for the CDR3 is TGTGCCAGCAGCTTAGCCCAGACAGGGGGCGCAGAGACCCAGTACTTC. It is translated as CASSLAQTGGAETQYF.

The chain employs TRBV21-1 and TRBJ2-3; the table names TRBD1, a call not compared with the DNA. TRBV21-1 constitutes a pseudogene. The CDR3 contains 16 residues. CDR3 nucleotide sequence: TGTGCCAGCAGCTCCCGGACAGCACCACGGTTAAATACGCAGTATTTT. This encodes CASSSRTAPRLNTQYF.

This chain joins TRBV27 and TRBJ2-7, with 8 bases that match TRBD1. CDR3 length equals 14 residues. With 3 bases clipped from V and 5 bases from J, the junction kept 6 bases outside the gene matches. From germline, CDR1 is MNHEY and CDR2 SMNVEV (reference sequence). CDR3 nucleotides: TGTGCCAGCAGTTTTGTCAGGGGGCCCCACGAGCAGTACTTC. It encodes CASSFVRGPHEQYF.

This clone appeared once. The chain has TRBV11-3 and TRBJ2-1; 10 nucleotides agree with TRBD2. Trimming removed 0 bases from V and 6 bases from J; junction bases left unmatched: 2. CDR1 is SGHNT and CDR2 is YENEEA in the germline V gene. The CDR3 has 15 amino acids. CDR3 nucleotides: TGTGCCAGCAGCTTAGATGCTAGCGGGAGCAATGAGCAGTTCTTC. This codes for CASSLDASGSNEQFF.

CDR3 coding DNA: TGTGCCAGCAGTTCCAACACAGGGGGCTCACCCCTCCACTTT. It yields the protein CASSSNTGGSPLHF. The chain carries TRBV6-5 and TRBJ1-6, with 9 bases identical to TRBD1. V gave up 4 bases and J gave up 10 bases; unmatched junction bases: 5. Germline-derived CDR1 and CDR2 are MNHEY and SVGAGI. This CDR3 is built from 14 residues.

The CDR3 spells CASSQVSDLVREQYF. Here the CDR3 DNA reads TGTGCCAGCAGCCAAGTAAGCGACTTGGTACGTGAGCAGTACTTC. The J gene is TRBJ2-7, the V gene TRBV14; D not resolved. There are 15 residues in the CDR3. Trimming left V 1 base short and J 7 bases short, with 17 bases between. Germline V gives CDR1 SGHDN, CDR2 FVKESK.

The chain recombines TRBV29-1 with TRBJ1-5; tentative D call: TRBD1 (5 bases). Germline-derived CDR1 and CDR2 are SQVTM and ANQGSEA. With 6 bases removed from V and 2 bases from J, the gap between germline ends came to 17 bases. There are 15 residues in the CDR3. CDR3 in DNA: TGCAGCGTGAGGGCGCAGGGAGGGGGCAATCAGCCCCAGCATTTT. It is translated as CSVRAQGGGNQPQHF.

The V and J genes are TRBV30 and TRBJ2-3; TRBD2 agrees at 14 bases. Germline V gene lookup returns CDR1 GTSNPN and CDR2 SVGIG (reference sequence). V gave up 2 bases and J gave up 4 bases; unmatched junction bases: 8. This CDR3 is built from 17 residues. The DNA for the CDR3 is TGTGCCTGGAGTCTCCGACTAGCGGGAGGGGTGGCAGATACGCAGTATTTT. Its protein product is CAWSLRLAGGVADTQYF.